The 16 T cell receptor beta chains below all came from one sample that was sequenced in a study of cytomegalovirus exposure and HLA in healthy donors. PCR primers comprised 60 Vbeta and 13 Jbeta primers. Produced via immunoSEQ multiplex PCR; TCRdb's table is partial and in-frame only. The sample consists of some 130,000 clones, approximately 8.9% of them appearing once. The sequencing sample was made of PBMCs. The source is a woman between 40 and 55 years old in good health and CMV-seropositive.

The V and J genes are TRBV19 and TRBJ2-5; 8 bases align to TRBD2. Germline CDR1 and CDR2: LNHDA and SQIVND (reference sequence). The J segment lost 4 bases and the V segment lost 3 bases, leaving 10 bases of the junction unmatched. This CDR3 has 16 amino acids. The CDR3 is CASSMVNGGGGETQYF. CDR3 DNA sequence: TGTGCCAGTAGTATGGTAAACGGGGGGGGAGGAGAGACCCAGTACTTC.

The rearrangement links TRBV7-8 to TRBJ1-5; D is unresolved. The germline gives CDR1 SGHVS, CDR2 FQNEAQ. There are 16 residues in the CDR3. Trimming left V 5 bases short and J 0 bases short, with 14 bases between. This CDR3 is CASSLNTVYSNQPQHF. In DNA, the CDR3 is TGTGCCAGCAGCCTGAATACAGTGTATAGCAATCAGCCCCAGCATTTT.

This clone was seen only a few times. The chain couples TRBV5-1 to TRBJ2-1, with 10 bases matching TRBD2. Germline V gene data show CDR1 as SGHRS and CDR2 as YFSETQ. The CDR3 sequence is 17 residues long. V was clipped by 3 bases and J by 5 bases; unmatched bases: 11. This chain's CDR3 is CASSSQTFSGGHNEQFF. CDR3 DNA: TGCGCCAGCAGCTCGCAGACCTTTAGCGGGGGGCACAATGAGCAGTTCTTC.

This clone was found a few times. This chain uses TRBV6-1 with TRBJ2-5; a possible D gene is TRBD2 (6 bases). Trimming removed 4 bases at V and 7 bases at J, with 10 bases between. The CDR3 runs to 12 residues. The germline gives CDR1 MNHNS, CDR2 SASEGT. CDR3 nucleotides: TGTGCCAGCAGTGGGGACGGGGGGACCCAGTACTTC. Its protein product is CASSGDGGTQYF.

The table lists this clone with a few counts. The chain combines TRBV7-9 with TRBJ2-3, with D possibly TRBD2 on 6 matching bases. V lost 5 bases, J lost 0 bases, and 9 bases lay in between. The germline gives CDR1 SEHNR, CDR2 FQNEAQ (reference sequence). This CDR3 has 14 amino acids. The CDR3 loop reads CASSPGTSTDTQYF. Here the CDR3 DNA reads TGTGCCAGCAGCCCTGGGACTAGCACAGATACGCAGTATTTT. Combining the CDR3 with reference TRBV7-9 and TRBJ2-3 gives the whole variable domain DTGVSQNPRHKITKRGQNVTFRCDPISEHNRLYWYRQTLGQGPEFLTYFQNEAQLEKSRLLSDRFSAERPKGSFSTLEIQRTEQGDSAMYLCASSPGTSTDTQYFGPGTRLTVL.

The rearrangement links TRBV6-6 to TRBJ2-2, with D possibly being TRBD2 (5 bases). CDR3 length: 14 residues. CDR1 and CDR2 (germline): MNHNY, SVGAGI (reference sequence). Trimming shortened V by 6 bases and J by 3 bases, and 11 bases separated the two germline ends. CDR3 residues: CASRPLVDTGELFF. The CDR3, as DNA: TGTGCCAGCAGGCCACTAGTCGACACCGGGGAGCTGTTTTTT.

This clone was picked up a small number of times. V is TRBV2 and J is TRBJ1-5; D not certain. V was shortened by 2 bases and J by 0 bases, with 5 bases between the two germline ends. CDR3 length equals 14 residues. Germline V gives CDR1 SNHLY, CDR2 FYNNEI. Written as DNA, the CDR3 is TGTGCCAGCAGTGAATCGGGTAGCAATCAGCCCCAGCATTTT. It specifies CASSESGSNQPQHF.

This chain joins TRBV7-9 and TRBJ2-3; 8 positions agree with TRBD1. Germline V lookup: CDR1 SEHNR, CDR2 FQNEAQ (reference sequence). J gave up 7 bases and V 6 bases, and 12 bases lay outside the gene matches. The CDR3 runs 15 residues. CDR3 nucleotides: TGTGCCAGCAGTTCAGCCCGGGACAGGTATCATACGCAGTATTTT. It yields the protein CASSSARDRYHTQYF.

The table lists this clone with a few counts. This same CDR3 is encoded by further DNA sequences in the sample. The CDR3 coding sequence is TGTGCCAGCAGTGAATACACTAGCGGGAGAGGAGATACGCAGTATTTT. It codes for CASSEYTSGRGDTQYF. The genes are TRBV25-1 and TRBJ2-3, with 11 positions matching TRBD2. The germline V gene has CDR1 MGHDK and CDR2 SYGVNS. CDR3 length: 16 amino acids. Trimming removed 0 bases from V and 5 bases from J; junction bases left unmatched: 4.

This clone was seen more than once but under ten times. The chain couples TRBV5-6 to TRBJ2-1, with D possibly matching TRBD2 (5 bases). The CDR3 sequence is 15 residues long. V was shortened by 2 bases and J by 1 base, with 10 bases between the two germline ends. In germline, CDR1 is SGHDT, CDR2 YYEEEE. Here the CDR3 DNA reads TGTGCCAGCAGCTTTCCCCTAGCTTCCTACAATGAGCAGTTCTTC. Translation: CASSFPLASYNEQFF. Filled out from reference TRBV5-6 and TRBJ2-1, the complete variable domain reads DAGVTQSPTHLIKTRGQQVTLRCSPKSGHDTVSWYQQALGQGPQFIFQYYEEEERQRGNFPDRFSGHQFPNYSSELNVNALLLGDSALYLCASSFPLASYNEQFFGPGTRLTVL.

The rearrangement uses TRBV19 and TRBJ1-3; 8 bases fit TRBD1. The length of the CDR3 is 16 residues. Per the germline V gene, CDR1 is LNHDA and CDR2 is SQIVND (reference sequence). The V and J ends lost 3 bases and 7 bases, in that order; junction bases with no gene match: 11. The CDR3 region has the DNA TGTGCCAGTAGTATCGGGACAGGCCTTGTTGGTAACACCATATATTTT. Translating it yields CASSIGTGLVGNTIYF.

This chain links TRBV5-6 with TRBJ2-2; possible D gene TRBD2, 6 bases. The CDR3 spans 16 residues. Germline CDR1 SGHDT, CDR2 YYEEEE. V lost 1 base and J lost 0, with 10 bases in between. CDR3 amino acids: CASSLRTITNTGELFF. CDR3 in DNA: TGTGCCAGCAGCTTGCGGACTATCACGAACACCGGGGAGCTGTTTTTT.

V is TRBV5-6 and J is TRBJ2-5; TRBD1 matches at 7 bases. The CDR3 runs to 17 residues. CDR1 and CDR2 (germline): SGHDT, YYEEEE. The V and J ends lost 0 bases and 2 bases, in that order; junction bases with no gene match: 10. CDR3 loop: CASSLESGTATQETQYF. CDR3 nucleotide sequence: TGTGCCAGCAGCTTGGAATCGGGGACAGCCACACAAGAGACCCAGTACTTC.

This clone turned up a few times. This chain uses TRBV9 with TRBJ1-3, with TRBD1 as a possible D gene (5 bases). The CDR3 length is 14 residues. The V end was cut by 3 bases, the J end by 6 bases, with 13 bases between. CDR1 SGDLS and CDR2 YYNGEE come from the germline V gene. The CDR3 is CASSAYGAVNTIYF. CDR3 sequence (DNA): TGTGCCAGCAGCGCTTATGGGGCGGTAAACACCATATATTTT.

The chain recombines TRBV2 with TRBJ2-2; unclear D gene. This CDR3 contains 15 residues. Deletions cut 3 bases from V and 0 bases from J, with 8 bases between. Germline V CDR1 and CDR2: SNHLY, FYNNEI. CDR3 sequence reads: CASSEIRANTGELFF. DNA for the CDR3: TGTGCCAGCAGTGAGATCCGGGCGAACACCGGGGAGCTGTTTTTT.

This clone occurred a few times. The chain uses TRBV5-1 and TRBJ1-4, with a weak D call TRBD1 (5 bases). V was cut by 4 bases and J by 2 bases, with 18 bases left in between. The CDR3 contains 17 residues. Germline V lookup: CDR1 SGHRS, CDR2 YFSETQ. This chain's CDR3 is CASSPNGGIGTNEKLFF. The CDR3 DNA is TGCGCCAGCAGCCCCAATGGGGGGATCGGGACTAATGAAAAACTGTTTTTT.